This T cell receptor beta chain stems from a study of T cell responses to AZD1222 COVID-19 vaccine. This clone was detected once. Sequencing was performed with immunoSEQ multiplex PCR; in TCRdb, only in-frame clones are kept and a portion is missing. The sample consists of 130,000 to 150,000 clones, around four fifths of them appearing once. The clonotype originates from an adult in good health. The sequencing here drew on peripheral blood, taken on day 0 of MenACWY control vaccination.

CDR3 loop: CSASTGVGIQYF. CDR3 nucleotides: TGCAGCGCATCGACAGGGGTGGGCATTCAGTACTTC. This sequence joins TRBV29-1 and TRBJ2-4; 8 bases map to TRBD1. V lost 7 bases and J lost 9; bases outside the gene matches: 8. Germline assignment: CDR1 SQVTM and CDR2 ANQGSEA. The CDR3 covers 12 residues.